The present T cell receptor (beta chain) was sequenced within a study of blood T cell repertoires in COVID-19. Study-level information: Both acute and convalescent COVID-19 samples were obtained from the United States, Italy and Spain. Sources were T cells, B-cell-depleted T cells, or PBMCs; the material itself was cDNA or gDNA.

Germline V CDR1 and CDR2: SGDLS, YYNGEE. The CDR3 length is 17 residues. V was shortened by 0 bases and J by 0 bases, with 15 bases between the two germline ends. Authors' analysis steps: Estimates of nucleated cell counts were drawn from the amplification of reference gene primers. This table comes from immunoSEQ multiplex PCR, and its TCRdb copy is limited to in-frame clones, with some not included. V and J calls and clone size are those listed in that table; D and trimming were worked out from the DNA. Altogether more than 85,000 clones are present, about 90% being singletons, with the ten largest covering approximately 1%.

Material: peripheral blood. V is TRBV9 and J is TRBJ2-5, with D possibly matching TRBD2 (7 bases). The clonotype was recovered from a human donor in a cohort sampled during active COVID-19. CDR3 DNA sequence: TGTGCCAGCAGCGTAGAAAGGGGGGGGTTCTACCAAGAGACCCAGTACTTC. Protein: CASSVERGGFYQETQYF.